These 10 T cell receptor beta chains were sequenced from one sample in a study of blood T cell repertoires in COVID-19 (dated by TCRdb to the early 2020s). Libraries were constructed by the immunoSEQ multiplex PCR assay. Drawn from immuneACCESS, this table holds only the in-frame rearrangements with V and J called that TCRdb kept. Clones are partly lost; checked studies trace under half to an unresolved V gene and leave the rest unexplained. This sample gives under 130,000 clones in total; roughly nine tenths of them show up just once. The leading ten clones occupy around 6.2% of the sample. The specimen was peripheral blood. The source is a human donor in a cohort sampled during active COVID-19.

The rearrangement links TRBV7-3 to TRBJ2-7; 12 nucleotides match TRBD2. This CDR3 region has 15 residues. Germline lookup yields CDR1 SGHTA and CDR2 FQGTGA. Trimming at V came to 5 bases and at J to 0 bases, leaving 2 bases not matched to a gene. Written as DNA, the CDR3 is TGTGCCAGCAGCCAACTAGCGGGAGGCTCCTACGAGCAGTACTTC. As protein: CASSQLAGGSYEQYF.

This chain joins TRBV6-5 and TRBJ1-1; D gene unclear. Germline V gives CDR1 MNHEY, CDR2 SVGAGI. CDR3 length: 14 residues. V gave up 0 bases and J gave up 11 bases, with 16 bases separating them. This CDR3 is CASSYSIVILGAFF. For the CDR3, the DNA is TGTGCCAGCAGTTACTCGATTGTAATCCTCGGGGCTTTCTTT.

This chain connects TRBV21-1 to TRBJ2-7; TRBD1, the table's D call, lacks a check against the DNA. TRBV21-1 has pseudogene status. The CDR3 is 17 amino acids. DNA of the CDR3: TGTGCCAGCAGCAAAGTTGGCAGGGGGCGTTGGACCTACGAGCAGTACTTC. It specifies CASSKVGRGRWTYEQYF.

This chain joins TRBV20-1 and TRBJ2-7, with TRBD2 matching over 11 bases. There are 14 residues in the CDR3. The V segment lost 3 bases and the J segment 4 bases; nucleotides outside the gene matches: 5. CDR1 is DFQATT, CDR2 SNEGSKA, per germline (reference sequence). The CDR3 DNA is TGCAGTGCTAGTCAACTAGCGGGAGCATACGAGCAGTACTTC. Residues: CSASQLAGAYEQYF.

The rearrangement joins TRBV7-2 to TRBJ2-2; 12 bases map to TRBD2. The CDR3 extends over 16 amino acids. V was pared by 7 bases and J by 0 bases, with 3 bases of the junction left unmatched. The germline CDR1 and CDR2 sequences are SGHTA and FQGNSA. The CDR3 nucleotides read TGTGCCAGCACCCTAGCGGGAGGGTCGAACACCGGGGAGCTGTTTTTT. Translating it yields CASTLAGGSNTGELFF.

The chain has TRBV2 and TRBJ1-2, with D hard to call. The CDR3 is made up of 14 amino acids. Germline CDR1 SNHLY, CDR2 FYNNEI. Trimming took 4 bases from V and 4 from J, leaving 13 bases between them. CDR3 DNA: TGTGCCAGCAGTGGCGAGGGCTTTCTCTATGGCTACACCTTC. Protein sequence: CASSGEGFLYGYTF.

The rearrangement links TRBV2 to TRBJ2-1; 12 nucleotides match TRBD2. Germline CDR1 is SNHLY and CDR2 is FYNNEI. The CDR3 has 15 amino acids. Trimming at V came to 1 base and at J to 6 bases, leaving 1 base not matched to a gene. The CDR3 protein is CASSEGLAGVNEQFF. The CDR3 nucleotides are TGTGCCAGCAGTGAAGGACTAGCGGGAGTCAATGAGCAGTTCTTC.

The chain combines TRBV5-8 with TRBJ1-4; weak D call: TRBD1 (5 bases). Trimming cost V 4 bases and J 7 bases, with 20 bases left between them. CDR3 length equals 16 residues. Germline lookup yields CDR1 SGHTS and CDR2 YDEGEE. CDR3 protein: CASSPGGDVGTEKLFF. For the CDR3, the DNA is TGTGCCAGCAGCCCGGGAGGGGACGTAGGAACTGAAAAACTGTTTTTT.

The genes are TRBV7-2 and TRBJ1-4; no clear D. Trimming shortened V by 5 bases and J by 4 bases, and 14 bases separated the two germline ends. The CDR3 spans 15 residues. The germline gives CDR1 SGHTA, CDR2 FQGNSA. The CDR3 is CASSVSWRHNEKLFF. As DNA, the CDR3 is TGTGCCAGCAGCGTTAGTTGGCGGCATAATGAAAAACTGTTTTTT.

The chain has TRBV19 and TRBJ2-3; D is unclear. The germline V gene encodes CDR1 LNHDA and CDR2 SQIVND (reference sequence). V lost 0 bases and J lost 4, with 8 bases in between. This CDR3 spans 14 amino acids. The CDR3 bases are TGTGCCAGTAGTATAGACACCAGGCCAGATACGCAGTATTTT. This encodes CASSIDTRPDTQYF.